The T cell receptor beta chain under discussion was sequenced for a study of T cells expressing NK-cell markers. The study's findings and limits: Six donors carried dominant NKG2C+ clonotypes that made up roughly 1.0-7.5% of their CD8+ T cells.

TCRdb reprocessed the 5' RACE reads; each CDR3 protein has one entry and no DNA is given. The sample has about 550,000 distinct CDR3 sequences. Germline V gene lookup returns CDR1 MNHNY and CDR2 SVGAGI (reference sequence). The CDR3 length is 12 residues. Worth noting for this clonotype: Its antigen is currently unknown.

This TCR was sampled from a man between 18 and 35 years old in good health. Sequenced input: blood T cells: a sorted CD56 or NKG2C T cell subset, CD4+ or CD8+ T cells, or bulk PBMC T cells (not recorded which). The rearrangement joins TRBV6-6 to TRBJ2-4; TCRdb reports TRBD2, a call that lacks DNA to check it against. This CDR3 reads CASSPSGTSAYF.